The clone carrying this T cell receptor beta chain was recorded many times. Antigen unknown. Library preparation for TCR beta used quantitative 5'-RACE with molecular barcodes. Using its own MiXCR run on the 5' RACE reads, TCRdb lists one record per CDR3 protein. This sample yields fewer than 400,000 distinct CDR3 sequences, of which 14% to 15% are seen a single time; 0.85% to 1.4% belongs to the top ten. These data are taken from a study of CD8 T cells in ankylosing spondylitis. Study observations and caveats: Past research had described some motif variants in reactive arthritis synovial fluid and blood. Clones tied to disease were said to be significantly enriched in matched ankylosing spondylitis synovial fluid.

Input material: blood, either unsorted or a sorted T cell fraction (not recorded which). The TCR was taken from a male donor with ankylosing spondylitis or in good health (not recorded which).

The CDR3 nucleotides read TGTGCCAGCAGCTTCCAACTAGCGGGAGTCACCGGGGAGCTGTTTTTT. Translation gives CASSFQLAGVTGELFF. The chain has TRBV11-2 and TRBJ2-2; 11 nucleotides align to TRBD2. Per the germline V gene, CDR1 is SGHAT and CDR2 is FQNNGV. The J segment lost 4 bases and the V segment lost 3 bases, leaving 4 bases of the junction unmatched. CDR3 length: 16 amino acids.